The rows below give T cell receptor beta chains drawn from one sample of a study of neoadjuvant anti-PD-1 for oral cavity cancer. The protocol was immunoSEQ multiplex PCR, while the TCRdb copy is restricted to in-frame clones and leaves out a portion. The table has about 14,000 clones, 60% to 80% seen once. Sample: PBMCs, taken after nivolumab (anti-PD-1) treatment. The receptor source for this set is a person aged 35-80 years with oral cavity squamous cell carcinoma. The CDR3 runs from the conserved cysteine through the conserved F or W. A D gene is named only where the DNA matches it firmly. The size field is filled for only some rows; it gives once, few, many or a size class.

>NA|TRBJ2-7|NA|TRBV11-2
TGTGCCAGCAGCTTCCTTACAGGGTACGAGCAGTACTTC
CASSFLTGYEQYF
>NA|TRBJ2-7|TRBD1|TRBV11-2
TGTGCCAGCAGCTTAGGGACAGGGAGCGAGCAGTACTTC
CASSLGTGSEQYF
>NA|TRBJ1-2|TRBD1|TRBV6-1
TGTGCCAGCAGACCAGGACAGGGGCTCAACTATGGCTACACCTTC
CASRPGQGLNYGYTF
>NA|TRBJ1-5|NA|TRBV5-1
TGCGCCAGCAGCCCCGAGGGCCTTCTTAGCAATCAGCCCCAGCATTTT
CASSPEGLLSNQPQHF
>NA|TRBJ1-4|NA|TRBV7-7
TGTGCTAGCAGCTTGTCAACTAATGAAAAACTGTTTTTT
CASSLSTNEKLFF
>NA|TRBJ2-7|NA|TRBV27
TGTGCCAGCAGTTTAGTGGGGGTCTACGAGCAGTACTTC
CASSLVGVYEQYF
>once|TRBJ2-4|TRBD2|TRBV5-1
TGCGCCAGCAGGTGGAGCGGGGGGGCCGAAAACATTCAGTACTTC
CASRWSGGAENIQYF
>NA|TRBJ1-3|NA|TRBV7-9
TGTGCCAGCAGCTTAGCGTGGGCGGCTGGAAACACCATATATTTT
CASSLAWAAGNTIYF
>NA|TRBJ1-2|NA|TRBV7-9
TGTGCCAGCAGCTTAGTCGAGGGCAGGGTCGGCTACACCTTC
CASSLVEGRVGYTF
>NA|TRBJ2-7|NA|TRBV7-9
TGTGCCAGCGCCCAGGGGGACTTATCTCCCTACGAGCAGTACTTC
CASAQGDLSPYEQYF
>NA|TRBJ1-4|NA|TRBV6-6
TGTGCCAGCAGTCTCCAGGGGAGGCAGGAAAAACTGTTTTTT
CASSLQGRQEKLFF
>NA|TRBJ2-7|TRBD1|TRBV29-1
TGCAGCGTTGGATGGGGACAGGGAGAGCAGTACTTC
CSVGWGQGEQYF
>NA|TRBJ2-3|NA|TRBV2
TGTGCCAGCAGGGCACGCCTGTGGGGGGGCACAGATACGCAGTATTTT
CASRARLWGGTDTQYF
>NA|TRBJ1-2|NA|TRBV29-1
TGCAGCGCCGACACAGGGTTGGGTGGCTACACCTTC
CSADTGLGGYTF
>NA|TRBJ2-3|NA|TRBV15
TGTGCCACCAGCCCACGGGACCTCAGGGGAGATACGCAGTATTTT
CATSPRDLRGDTQYF
>NA|TRBJ1-1|NA|TRBV9
TGTGCCAGCAGCGTAGTGGGAACAGGGTTAATAAACACTGAAGCTTTCTTT
CASSVVGTGLINTEAFF
>NA|TRBJ1-4|NA|TRBV28
TGTGCCAGCAGGGGAGGAGGGAATGAAAAACTGTTTTTT
CASRGGGNEKLFF
>NA|TRBJ1-2|TRBD1|TRBV19
TGTGCCAGTAGTAGACAGGGGAATGGCTACACCTTC
CASSRQGNGYTF
>NA|TRBJ1-1|NA|TRBV7-8
TGTGCCAGCAGCTTTCCCACCAGGAACACTGAAGCTTTCTTT
CASSFPTRNTEAFF
>NA|TRBJ2-3|NA|TRBV28
TGTGCCAGCAGTTTCCCCCCTAGCACAGATACGCAGTATTTT
CASSFPPSTDTQYF
>NA|TRBJ2-7|TRBD2|TRBV10-2
TGCGCCAGCAGTGTAGGAGTATGGGGAGGGCCCTACGAGCAGTACTTC
CASSVGVWGGPYEQYF
>NA|TRBJ1-5|NA|TRBV6-6
TGTGCCAGCAGTTCGAATGCGCATCAGCCCCAGCATTTT
CASSSNAHQPQHF
>NA|TRBJ2-3|TRBD2|TRBV5-1
TGCGCCAGCAGCAGTTCTAGCGGGGTTTCTTACACAGATACGCAGTATTTT
CASSSSSGVSYTDTQYF
>NA|TRBJ1-6|NA|TRBV9
TGTGCCAGCAGCGGAACTAACAGAAGCTCCTATAATTCACCCCTCCACTTT
CASSGTNRSSYNSPLHF
>few|TRBJ1-1|NA|TRBV10-3
TGTGCCATCAGCTATACAGGGAACACTGAAGCTTTCTTT
CAISYTGNTEAFF
>NA|TRBJ2-7|TRBD1|TRBV29-1
TGCAGCGGGAGACAGGGCTACGAGCAGTACTTC
CSGRQGYEQYF
>once|TRBJ2-7|NA|TRBV7-9
TGTGCCAGCAGCTCTCAGGGATGGGAGCAGTACTTC
CASSSQGWEQYF
>NA|TRBJ1-1|NA|TRBV7-8
TGTGCCAGCAGCCCGCGCGGAGGGCGGAGTACTGAAGCTTTCTTT
CASSPRGGRSTEAFF
>few|TRBJ1-2|NA|TRBV28
TGTGCCAGCAGCTGGCCAAACTATGGCTACACCTTC
CASSWPNYGYTF
>NA|TRBJ2-1|NA|TRBV10-3
TGTGCCATCGGGCTCCACAATGAGCAGTTCTTC
CAIGLHNEQFF
>NA|TRBJ2-5|NA|TRBV5-1
TGCGCCAGCAGCGAAGACAGTACCTCCGGGGAGACCCAGTACTTC
CASSEDSTSGETQYF
>NA|TRBJ1-2|TRBD1|TRBV19
TGTGCCAGTAGTATCTCACAGGGGGATTATGGCTACACCTTC
CASSISQGDYGYTF
>NA|TRBJ1-5|TRBD1|TRBV9
TGTGCCAGCAGTGCGACAGGGGACAATCAGCCCCAGCATTTT
CASSATGDNQPQHF
>NA|TRBJ1-1|NA|TRBV25-1
TGTGCCAGCAGGGGCATGGGGGGTCAGACTGAAGCTTTCTTT
CASRGMGGQTEAFF
>NA|TRBJ2-3|TRBD2|TRBV30
TGTGCCTGGAGTGGGACTAGCGGGGGTACGCAGTATTTT
CAWSGTSGGTQYF
>NA|TRBJ2-1|TRBD2|TRBV6-1
TGTGCCGGCAGTCCTAAAGCGGGGGGCCAAAATGAGCAGTTCTTC
CAGSPKAGGQNEQFF
>NA|TRBJ1-5|NA|TRBV28
TGTGCCAGCAGTTTATGGAGGCGGAGCAGCAATCAGCCCCAGCATTTT
CASSLWRRSSNQPQHF